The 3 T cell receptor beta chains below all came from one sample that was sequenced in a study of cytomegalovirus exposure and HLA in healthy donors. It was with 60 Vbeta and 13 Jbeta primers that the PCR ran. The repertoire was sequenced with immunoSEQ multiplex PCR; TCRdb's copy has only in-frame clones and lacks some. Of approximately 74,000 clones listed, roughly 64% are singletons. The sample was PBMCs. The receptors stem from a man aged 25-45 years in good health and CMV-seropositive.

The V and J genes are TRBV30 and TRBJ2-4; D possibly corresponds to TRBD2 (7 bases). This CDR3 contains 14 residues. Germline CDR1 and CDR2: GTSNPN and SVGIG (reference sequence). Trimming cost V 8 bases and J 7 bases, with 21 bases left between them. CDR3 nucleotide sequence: TGTGCCAGGGGTACGAGGGGGGGCCGGAACATTCAGTACTTC. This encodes CARGTRGGRNIQYF.

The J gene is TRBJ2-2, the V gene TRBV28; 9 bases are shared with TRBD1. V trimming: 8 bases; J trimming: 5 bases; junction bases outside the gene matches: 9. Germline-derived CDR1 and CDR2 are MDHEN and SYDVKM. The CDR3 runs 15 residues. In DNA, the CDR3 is TGTGCCAGCCAGGGACAGGGAGGGCGAACCGGGGAGCTGTTTTTT. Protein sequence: CASQGQGGRTGELFF.

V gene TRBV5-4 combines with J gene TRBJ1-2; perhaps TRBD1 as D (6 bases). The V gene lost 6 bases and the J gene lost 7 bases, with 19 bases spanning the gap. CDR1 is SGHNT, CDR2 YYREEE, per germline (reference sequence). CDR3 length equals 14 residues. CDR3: CASTYFDRSAGYTF. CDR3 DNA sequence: TGTGCCAGCACCTATTTCGACAGGTCAGCTGGCTACACCTTC.